These 9 T cell receptor beta chains were all obtained from the same sample, sequenced in a study of CD8 T cells in Susac syndrome. The RNA, 0.5 to 1 ug, was put through reverse transcription using random hexamers. TCRdb re-analysed the immunoSEQ multiplex PCR reads in MiXCR, keeping a single row per CDR3 protein. Here the sample spans tens of thousands of distinct CDR3 sequences, 75% to 95% being singletons. The source material was CD8+ T cells from PBMCs. Receptor source: a human donor with multiple sclerosis.

Concerning this clonotype itself: At one boundary the junction diverges from the germline segment, which might be a read error. The gene calls are TRBV6-6 and TRBJ2-7; D gene uncertain. The germline CDR1 and CDR2 sequences are MNHNY and SVGAGI (reference sequence). The CDR3 runs to 11 residues. CDR3 in DNA: TGTGCCAGCAGTTACTCCAACGAGCAGTACTTC. Encoded protein: CASSYSNEQYF.

This rearrangement joins TRBV20-1 to TRBJ2-5, with unresolved D. The CDR3 has 15 residues. With 1 base removed from V and 3 bases from J, the gap between germline ends came to 15 bases. The germline V gene encodes CDR1 DFQATT and CDR2 SNEGSKA (reference sequence). The CDR3 nucleotides read TGCAGTGCTAGAGTTAGGGCGTCCCCTAAAGAGACCCAGTACTTC. It codes for CSARVRASPKETQYF.

The chain has TRBV28 and TRBJ2-4, with unresolved D. Germline V lookup: CDR1 MDHEN, CDR2 SYDVKM. This CDR3 is built from 12 residues. The germline V and J ends were trimmed by 5 bases and 9 bases, with 11 bases remaining between them. The CDR3 sequence is CASSPSTIIQYF. The CDR3 DNA is TGTGCCAGCAGTCCCTCCACAATCATTCAGTACTTC.

The chain combines TRBV27 with TRBJ2-6; tentative D call: TRBD2 (5 bases). In germline, CDR1 is MNHEY, CDR2 SMNVEV (reference sequence). Trimming stripped 5 bases from V and 3 bases from J, with 8 bases between. The CDR3 is made up of 14 amino acids. The CDR3 DNA is TGTGCCAGCAGTGACTACATTGGGGCCAACGTCCTGACTTTC. Its translation: CASSDYIGANVLTF.

This clonotype was found once. The genes are TRBV7-9 and TRBJ1-2; TRBD1 matches 8 bases. Losses at the gene ends were 5 bases for V and 2 bases for J; bases not matched to a gene: 4. Germline CDR1 reads SEHNR; CDR2 reads FQNEAQ (reference sequence). The CDR3 is 14 residues long. CDR3 in DNA: TGTGCCAGCAGCCCCTGGGACAGGAACTATGGCTACACCTTC. As protein: CASSPWDRNYGYTF.

This sequence joins TRBV28 and TRBJ2-5; D is uncertain. V was pared by 9 bases and J by 2 bases, with 7 bases between. Germline V gene sequence: CDR1 MDHEN, CDR2 SYDVKM. The CDR3 loop spans 11 amino acids. CDR3 nucleotides: TGTGCCAGTAAAGAACAAGAGACCCAGTACTTC. Its translation: CASKEQETQYF.

The CDR3 sequence is CASSLAPTGTQVYEQYF. The CDR3 coding sequence is TGTGCCAGCAGCTTGGCCCCAACCGGGACGCAAGTCTACGAGCAGTACTTC. The J gene is TRBJ2-7, the V gene TRBV5-8; perhaps D is TRBD1 or TRBD2 (5 bases each). Germline CDR1 reads SGHTS; CDR2 reads YDEGEE. The CDR3 contains 17 residues. V lost 0 bases, J lost 3 bases, and 19 bases lay in between.

The chain has TRBV7-9 and TRBJ1-5; tentatively, D is TRBD1 (6 bases). The CDR3 totals 14 residues. Between the trimmed V and J ends, which lost 6 bases and 3 bases, there was a span of 12 bases. The germline CDR1 and CDR2 sequences are SEHNR and FQNEAQ (reference sequence). CDR3 residues: CASSSQGNNQPQHF. In DNA form, the CDR3 reads TGTGCCAGCAGTTCACAGGGCAACAATCAGCCCCAGCATTTT.

The chain combines TRBV7-8 with TRBJ1-5; D gene uncertain. Germline CDR1 reads SGHVS; CDR2 reads FQNEAQ. This CDR3 spans 15 amino acids. Deletions cut 7 bases from V and 0 bases from J, with 13 bases between. The chain's CDR3 is CASTPGRYSNQPQHF. DNA of the CDR3: TGTGCCAGCACCCCTGGACGGTATAGCAATCAGCCCCAGCATTTT.